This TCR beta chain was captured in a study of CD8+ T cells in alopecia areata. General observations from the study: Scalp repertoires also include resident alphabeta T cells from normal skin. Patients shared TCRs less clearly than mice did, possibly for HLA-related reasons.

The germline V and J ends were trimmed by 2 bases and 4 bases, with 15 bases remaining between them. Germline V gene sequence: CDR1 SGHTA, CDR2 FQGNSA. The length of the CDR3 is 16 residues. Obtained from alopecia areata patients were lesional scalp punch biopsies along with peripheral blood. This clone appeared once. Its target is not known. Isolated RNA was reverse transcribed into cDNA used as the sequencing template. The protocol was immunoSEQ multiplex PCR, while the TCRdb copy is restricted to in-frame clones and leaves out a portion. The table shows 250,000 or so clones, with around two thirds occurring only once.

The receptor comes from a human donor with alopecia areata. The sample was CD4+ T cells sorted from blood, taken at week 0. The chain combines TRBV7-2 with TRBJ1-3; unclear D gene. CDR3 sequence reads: CASSLRHISSGNTIYF. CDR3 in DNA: TGTGCCAGCAGCTTAAGACACATTTCCAGCGGAAACACCATATATTTT.